What follows are 8 T cell receptor beta chains derived from one specimen sequenced in a study of OX40 agonist ivuxolimab in advanced cancers. The data were produced by immunoSEQ multiplex PCR, yet TCRdb's version contains in-frame clones alone and is incomplete. Seen here are about 48,000 clones, around 87% observed once, and the top ten hold over 1.5%. The starting material was CD4+ or CD8+ T cells sorted from blood, obtained in a trial of the OX40 agonist ivuxolimab. These receptors all come from an adult with an advanced solid tumor such as melanoma, head and neck, liver or kidney cancer.

The CDR3 region is CASSEAYGNGYTF. In nucleotides, the CDR3 is TGTGCCAGCAGTGAAGCTTACGGGAATGGCTACACCTTC. This rearrangement joins TRBV6-1 to TRBJ1-2; no reliable D call. The CDR3 runs to 13 residues. Trimming took 0 bases from V and 6 from J, leaving 8 bases between them. The germline V gene has CDR1 MNHNS and CDR2 SASEGT.

The chain joins TRBV5-6 to TRBJ1-6; no clear D. The CDR3 is made up of 16 amino acids. Trimming stripped 0 bases from V and 5 bases from J, with 12 bases between. CDR1 and CDR2 (germline): SGHDT, YYEEEE. CDR3 DNA sequence: TGTGCCAGCAGCTTGGGACCTTTCCCTGATAATTCACCCCTCCACTTT. Its translation is CASSLGPFPDNSPLHF.

V and J are TRBV4-1 and TRBJ2-6; D might be TRBD1 (5 bases). CDR1 is MGHRA and CDR2 is YSYEKL in the germline V gene. The length of the CDR3 is 18 residues. V was shortened by 1 base and J by 3 bases, with 16 bases between the two germline ends. The CDR3, as DNA: TGCGCCAGCAGCCAAGGGGGTAGGGGCAGGAGTGGGGCCAACGTCCTGACTTTC. It specifies CASSQGGRGRSGANVLTF.

This chain joins TRBV5-5 and TRBJ1-3; D is unresolved. The V and J ends lost 3 bases and 3 bases respectively, with 16 bases between them. Per the germline V gene, CDR1 is SGHKS and CDR2 is YYEKEE (reference sequence). CDR3 length equals 16 residues. The CDR3 DNA reads TGTGCCAGCAGCTCGCTTTCGGGTGAGAGTGGAAACACCATATATTTT. Translated, it gives CASSSLSGESGNTIYF.

V is TRBV27 and J is TRBJ1-1; 10 nucleotides line up with TRBD1. CDR3 length: 13 amino acids. Trimming took 6 bases from V and 6 from J; bases not matched to a gene: 4. From germline, CDR1 is MNHEY and CDR2 SMNVEV (reference sequence). The CDR3 DNA follows: TGTGCCAGCAGGGACAGGGGGGAGGCTGAAGCTTTCTTT. Amino acids: CASRDRGEAEAFF.

This chain uses TRBV5-1 with TRBJ1-1, with TRBD1 identical over 8 bases. Trimming took 4 bases from V and 9 from J; bases not matched to a gene: 14. The germline gives CDR1 SGHRS, CDR2 YFSETQ. CDR3 length: 15 residues. CDR3 sequence: CASSPGTGADLKAFF. The CDR3 region has the DNA TGCGCCAGCAGCCCGGGGACAGGCGCGGACCTTAAAGCTTTCTTT.

A few counts support this clone. At one end the junction does not follow the germline gene, possibly because of a read error. The J gene is TRBJ2-5, the V gene TRBV28; perhaps TRBD2 as D (5 bases). The CDR3 is 12 amino acids. Germline lookup yields CDR1 MDHEN and CDR2 SYDVKM. The CDR3 loop reads CASSLWGEAQYF. The CDR3 DNA sequence: TGTGCCAGCAGTTTATGGGGAGAGGCCCAGTACTTC. The full variable domain, in which reference TRBV28 and TRBJ2-5 provide the parts outside the CDR3, is DVKVTQSSRYLVKRTGEKVFLECVQDMDHENMFWYRQDPGLGLRLIYFSYDVKMKEKGDIPEGYSVSREKKERFSLILESASTNQTSMYLCASSLWGEAQYFGPGTRLLVL.

The V call is TRBV7-9, the J call TRBJ2-1; 11 bases fit TRBD2. This CDR3 region has 15 residues. V was pared by 8 bases and J by 6 bases, with 9 bases of the junction left unmatched. The V gene's germline CDR1 is SEHNR and CDR2 FQNEAQ (reference sequence). The CDR3 reads CASADWTSGPNEQFF. The CDR3 DNA follows: TGTGCCAGCGCCGATTGGACTAGCGGGCCCAATGAGCAGTTCTTC.